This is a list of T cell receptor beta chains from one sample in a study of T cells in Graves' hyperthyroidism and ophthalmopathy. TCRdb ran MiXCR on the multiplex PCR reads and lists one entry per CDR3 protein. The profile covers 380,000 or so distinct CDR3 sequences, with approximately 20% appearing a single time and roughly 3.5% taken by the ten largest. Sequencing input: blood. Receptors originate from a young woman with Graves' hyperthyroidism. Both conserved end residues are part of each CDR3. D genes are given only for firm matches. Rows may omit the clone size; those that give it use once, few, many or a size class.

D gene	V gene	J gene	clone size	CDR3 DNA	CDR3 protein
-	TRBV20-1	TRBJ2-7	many	TGCAGTGCGTCGACAGACACGTACTACGAGCAGTACTTC	CSASTDTYYEQYF
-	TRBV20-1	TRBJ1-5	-	TGCAGTGCTAGAGTACAGGTTGGTCAGCCCCAGCATTTT	CSARVQVGQPQHF
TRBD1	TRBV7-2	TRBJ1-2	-	TGTGCCAGCAGCTTAGCCGGACAGGGGGCGAAAAACTATGGCTACACCTTC	CASSLAGQGAKNYGYTF
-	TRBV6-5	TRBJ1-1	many	TGTGCCAGCAGTCCCTCCGGAGGGGGAGCTTTCTTT	CASSPSGGGAFF
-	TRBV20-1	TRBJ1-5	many	TGCAGTGCCCGGAAATTCGAGGGCTCAACGGCCCAGCATTTT	CSARKFEGSTAQHF
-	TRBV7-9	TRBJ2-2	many	TGTGCCAGCAGCCTCGAGAGGGTGGCGGCCGGGGAGCTGTTTTTT	CASSLERVAAGELFF
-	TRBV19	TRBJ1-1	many	TGTGCCAGTAGTATTGACTGGGGGGACACTGAAGCTTTCTTT	CASSIDWGDTEAFF
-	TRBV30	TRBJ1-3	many	TGTGCCTGCGCAGGGATCTCTGGAAACACCATATATTTT	CACAGISGNTIYF
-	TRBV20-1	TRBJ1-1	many	TGCAGTGCTAGTGACATAGCTTTGAACACTGAAGCTTTCTTT	CSASDIALNTEAFF
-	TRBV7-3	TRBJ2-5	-	TGTGCCAGCAGCTCCTGGAGGCTAGAGACCCAGTACTTC	CASSSWRLETQYF
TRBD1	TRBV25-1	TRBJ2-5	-	TGTGCCAGTTACAGGGGGCCCGGGGAGACCCAGTACTTC	CASYRGPGETQYF
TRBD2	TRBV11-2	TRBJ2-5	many	TGTGCCAGCAGCCTTCCCTTGGGGGGGAGGCAGACCCAGTACTTC	CASSLPLGGRQTQYF
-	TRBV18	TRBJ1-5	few	TGTGCCAGCTCACCGGTTAGCAATCAGCCCCAGCATTTT	CASSPVSNQPQHF
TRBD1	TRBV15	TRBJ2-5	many	TGTGCCACCAGCAGCCTCCGGACAGGGTTTCAAGAGACCCAGTACTTC	CATSSLRTGFQETQYF
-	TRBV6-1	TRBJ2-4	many	TGTGCCAGCAGTGTGACTCTAGCCAAAAACATTCAGTACTTC	CASSVTLAKNIQYF
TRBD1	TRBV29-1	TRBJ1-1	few	TGCAGCGTCGGGACAGTAGTTAGCACTGAAGCTTTCTTT	CSVGTVVSTEAFF
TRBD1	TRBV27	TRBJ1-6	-	TGTGCCAGCAGTTTAGAGACAGGGGGCCCCTATAATTCACCCCTCCACTTT	CASSLETGGPYNSPLHF
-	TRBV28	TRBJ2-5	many	TGTGCCAGCAGCTTGCCCCAAGAGACCCAGTACTTC	CASSLPQETQYF
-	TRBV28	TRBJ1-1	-	TGTGCCAGCAACACAGGACACCCCCCAGGTGAAGCTTTCTTT	CASNTGHPPGEAFF
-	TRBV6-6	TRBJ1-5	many	TGTGCCAGCCAACGGGGCATCGGAGGGGCAGGGCCATTGGATCAGCCCCAGCATTTT	CASQRGIGGAGPLDQPQHF
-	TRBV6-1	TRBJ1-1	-	TGTGCCAGCAACCTGGGAGTGGGGGCCGGGGGGCGTGAAGCTTTCTTT	CASNLGVGAGGREAFF
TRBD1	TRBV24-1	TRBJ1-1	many	TGTGCCACCAGTGAGGGACAGTGGAGATTTTTT	CATSEGQWRFF
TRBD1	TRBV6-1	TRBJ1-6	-	TGTGCCAGCAGTGTAGAGGGACAGTCGAATTCACCCCTCCACTTT	CASSVEGQSNSPLHF
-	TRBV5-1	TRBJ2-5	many	TGCGCCAGCAGCTTAGGGACCAGGCAAGAGTGGACCCAGTACTTC	CASSLGTRQEWTQYF
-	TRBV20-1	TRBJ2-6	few	TGCAGTGCTTTACCGGTGGGGGTCTCTGGGGCCAACGTCCTGACTTTC	CSALPVGVSGANVLTF
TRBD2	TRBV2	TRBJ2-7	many	TGTGCCAGCAGTCTAGCGGACCTTTCCTACGAGCAGTACTTC	CASSLADLSYEQYF